The source of this TCR beta chain is a study of blood T cell repertoires in COVID-19. Authors' methods: Amplification of reference gene primers provided the estimated nucleated cell counts. The data were produced by immunoSEQ multiplex PCR, yet TCRdb's version contains in-frame clones alone and is incomplete. D and trimming come from the DNA, and the V and J calls and clone size come from that table. The table lists around 68,000 clones, nearly 90% of them singletons. The V end was cut by 0 bases, the J end by 2 bases, with 12 bases between. The germline CDR1 and CDR2 sequences are MGHRA and YSYEKL. The CDR3 spans 16 residues.

J is TRBJ2-3 and V is TRBV4-1; D is unclear. Sequenced material: peripheral blood. The receptor was derived from a man over 45 with active COVID-19. The CDR3 DNA follows: TGCGCCAGCAGCCAAGAAAGAGGTGGTTTCACAGATACGCAGTATTTT. Its translation: CASSQERGGFTDTQYF.